A selection of T cell receptor beta chains follows, all from one sample in a study of OX40 agonist ivuxolimab in advanced cancers. The repertoire was sequenced with immunoSEQ multiplex PCR; TCRdb's copy has only in-frame clones and lacks some. The repertoire holds 55,000 to 60,000 clones, with about 90% as singletons. The specimen comprised CD4+ or CD8+ T cells sorted from blood, sampled in a trial of the OX40 agonist ivuxolimab. The receptors were gathered from an adult with an advanced solid tumor such as melanoma, head and neck, liver or kidney cancer. CDR3s include the opening cysteine and the closing phenylalanine or tryptophan. Each record gives: J gene, D gene, V gene, clone size, CDR3 protein, CDR3 DNA. The D gene is left open where the match is weak. Some rows mark clone size as missing; the rest say once, few, many or name a class of expanded clone.

J: TRBJ2-2
D: -
V: TRBV29-1
size: -
CDR3: CSVGDFTGELFF
DNA: TGCAGCGTTGGAGACTTCACCGGGGAGCTGTTTTTT

J: TRBJ1-3
D: -
V: TRBV6-1
size: -
CDR3: CATRDGSGNTIYF
DNA: TGTGCCACGAGGGACGGCTCTGGAAACACCATATATTTT

J: TRBJ2-1
D: TRBD1
V: TRBV5-4
size: -
CDR3: CASSLGDRGGEQFF
DNA: TGTGCCAGCAGCTTGGGGGACAGGGGCGGTGAGCAGTTCTTC

J: TRBJ2-1
D: TRBD2
V: TRBV19
size: -
CDR3: CASSSELAAPYNEQFF
DNA: TGTGCCAGTAGTTCAGAACTAGCGGCCCCCTACAATGAGCAGTTCTTC

J: TRBJ2-1
D: -
V: TRBV5-1
size: -
CDR3: CASSFPGLDEQFF
DNA: TGCGCCAGCAGCTTCCCGGGACTTGATGAGCAGTTCTTC

J: TRBJ2-7
D: -
V: TRBV6-5
size: -
CDR3: CASSSWTVAYEQYF
DNA: TGTGCCAGCAGTTCCTGGACAGTCGCCTACGAGCAGTACTTC

J: TRBJ2-5
D: -
V: TRBV25-1
size: -
CDR3: CASSRGQETQYF
DNA: TGTGCCAGCAGTAGGGGCCAAGAGACCCAGTACTTC

J: TRBJ1-1
D: TRBD1
V: TRBV25-1
size: once
CDR3: CASIPRSGTEGPYLKAFF
DNA: TGTGCCAGCATCCCTCGATCGGGGACAGAGGGACCGTATCTCAAAGCTTTCTTT

J: TRBJ2-1
D: TRBD2
V: TRBV29-1
size: -
CDR3: CSVDWGGNEQFF
DNA: TGCAGCGTTGACTGGGGGGGCAATGAGCAGTTCTTC

J: TRBJ1-1
D: -
V: TRBV18
size: -
CDR3: CASSSSSENTEAFF
DNA: TGTGCCAGCTCTTCCTCCAGCGAGAACACTGAAGCTTTCTTT

J: TRBJ2-1
D: TRBD2
V: TRBV10-3
size: -
CDR3: CAISESLPGLAGRNEQFF
DNA: TGTGCCATCAGTGAGTCGCTACCCGGACTAGCGGGACGCAATGAGCAGTTCTTC

J: TRBJ2-5
D: -
V: TRBV5-6
size: -
CDR3: CASSRELETQYF
DNA: TGTGCCAGCAGCCGGGAGTTGGAGACCCAGTACTTC

J: TRBJ1-6
D: -
V: TRBV5-4
size: -
CDR3: CASSLGRGENNSPLHF
DNA: TGTGCCAGCAGCTTGGGCAGGGGTGAGAATAATTCACCCCTCCACTTT

J: TRBJ2-1
D: TRBD2
V: TRBV28
size: -
CDR3: CASSFGGGSGEQFF
DNA: TGTGCCAGCAGTTTTGGGGGAGGGAGTGGTGAGCAGTTCTTC

J: TRBJ2-2
D: TRBD1
V: TRBV6-1
size: -
CDR3: CASTYDRVNTGELFF
DNA: TGTGCCAGCACCTACGACAGGGTCAACACCGGGGAGCTGTTTTTT

J: TRBJ2-7
D: TRBD1
V: TRBV6-1
size: once
CDR3: CASRTGGAYEQYF
DNA: TGTGCCAGCAGGACAGGGGGCGCCTACGAGCAGTACTTC

J: TRBJ1-3
D: -
V: TRBV4-1
size: -
CDR3: CASSQDTTVPGNTIYF
DNA: TGCGCCAGCAGCCAAGATACAACAGTTCCAGGAAACACCATATATTTT

J: TRBJ2-5
D: -
V: TRBV5-1
size: -
CDR3: CASSLTPTAQETQYF
DNA: TGCGCCAGCAGCTTGACCCCGACAGCACAAGAGACCCAGTACTTC

J: TRBJ2-7
D: TRBD2
V: TRBV4-3
size: -
CDR3: CASSQDLTGGPWEQYF
DNA: TGCGCCAGCAGCCAAGATCTTACGGGAGGGCCGTGGGAGCAGTACTTC

J: TRBJ1-1
D: -
V: TRBV5-5
size: -
CDR3: CASSLGPGQMNTEAFF
DNA: TGTGCCAGCAGCTTGGGGCCGGGGCAGATGAACACTGAAGCTTTCTTT

J: TRBJ2-6
D: TRBD1
V: TRBV5-1
size: -
CDR3: CASSLGQARGRANVLTF
DNA: TGCGCCAGCAGCCTGGGACAGGCTCGGGGGAGGGCCAACGTCCTGACTTTC

J: TRBJ1-6
D: -
V: TRBV10-3
size: -
CDR3: CATGPGVGGNSPLHF
DNA: TGTGCCACCGGGCCGGGAGTGGGTGGAAATTCACCCCTCCACTTT

J: TRBJ2-7
D: TRBD1
V: TRBV28
size: -
CDR3: CASSQTGGWGYEQYF
DNA: TGTGCCAGCAGCCAAACAGGGGGATGGGGCTACGAGCAGTACTTC

J: TRBJ2-7
D: TRBD2
V: TRBV5-1
size: -
CDR3: CASSPTSGSAEQYF
DNA: TGCGCCAGCAGCCCTACTAGCGGGAGTGCCGAGCAGTACTTC

J: TRBJ1-1
D: -
V: TRBV28
size: -
CDR3: CASSLDDPLNTEAFF
DNA: TGTGCCAGCAGTTTGGACGACCCACTTAACACTGAAGCTTTCTTT

J: TRBJ2-3
D: -
V: TRBV29-1
size: -
CDR3: CSVEDGRGLGTDTQYF
DNA: TGCAGCGTTGAAGATGGCCGGGGCCTGGGCACAGATACGCAGTATTTT

J: TRBJ1-4
D: -
V: TRBV6-5
size: -
CDR3: CASSYSGFGEKLFF
DNA: TGTGCCAGCAGTTACTCGGGGTTCGGTGAAAAACTGTTTTTT

J: TRBJ2-1
D: -
V: TRBV7-9
size: -
CDR3: CASSQNEEQFF
DNA: TGTGCCAGCAGCCAGAACGAGGAGCAGTTCTTC

J: TRBJ2-1
D: TRBD2
V: TRBV28
size: -
CDR3: CASSLDGFGLVLF
DNA: TGTGCCAGCAGTTTGGACGGATTTGGACTAGTCCTCTTC

J: TRBJ2-6
D: -
V: TRBV27
size: -
CDR3: CASRRGVGANVLTF
DNA: TGTGCCAGCAGGAGGGGGGTGGGGGCCAACGTCCTGACTTTC

J: TRBJ2-5
D: -
V: TRBV30
size: -
CDR3: CAWSVPGRETQYF
DNA: TGTGCCTGGAGTGTACCGGGACGGGAGACCCAGTACTTC

J: TRBJ2-7
D: TRBD2
V: TRBV5-4
size: -
CDR3: CASSPVGGYHEQYF
DNA: TGTGCCAGCAGCCCGGTGGGAGGGTACCACGAGCAGTACTTC

J: TRBJ1-5
D: -
V: TRBV18
size: -
CDR3: CASSPEQGGQPQHF
DNA: TGTGCCAGCTCACCAGAACAGGGCGGGCAGCCCCAGCATTTT

J: TRBJ2-3
D: -
V: TRBV6-5
size: -
CDR3: CASSYDSSVDTQYF
DNA: TGTGCCAGCAGTTACGACTCTAGCGTAGATACGCAGTATTTT

J: TRBJ2-1
D: TRBD2
V: TRBV7-3
size: once
CDR3: CASSLASGYNEQFF
DNA: TGTGCCAGCAGCTTAGCTAGCGGGTACAATGAGCAGTTCTTC

J: TRBJ1-3
D: -
V: TRBV6-1
size: -
CDR3: CASSEYMVRNAGNTIYF
DNA: TGTGCCAGCAGTGAATATATGGTCAGAAACGCTGGAAACACCATATATTTT

J: TRBJ2-2
D: TRBD2
V: TRBV29-1
size: -
CDR3: CSVAQGLASGELFF
DNA: TGCAGCGTTGCCCAAGGACTAGCGTCCGGGGAGCTGTTTTTT

J: TRBJ1-1
D: -
V: TRBV7-9
size: -
CDR3: CASSFTGNTEAFF
DNA: TGTGCCAGCAGCTTTACCGGGAACACTGAAGCTTTCTTT

J: TRBJ2-1
D: TRBD2
V: TRBV9
size: -
CDR3: CASSVTSGLYNEQFF
DNA: TGTGCCAGCAGCGTCACTAGCGGTTTATACAATGAGCAGTTCTTC

J: TRBJ2-1
D: -
V: TRBV27
size: -
CDR3: CASSPRERISYNEQFF
DNA: TGTGCCAGCAGTCCCCGGGAGAGAATCTCCTACAATGAGCAGTTCTTC